This T cell receptor beta chain was sequenced in a study of T cell responses to AZD1222 COVID-19 vaccine. Study observations and caveats: Seropositive status at baseline applied to only five or six AZD1222 recipients.

About this clone itself: Its antigen is as yet unknown.

Assay used: immunoSEQ multiplex PCR; TCRdb lists only in-frame clones, some missing. The table has 130,000 to 150,000 clones, just over 90% seen once. V was pared by 1 base and J by 1 base, with 9 bases between. The CDR3 sequence is 15 residues long. Germline CDR1 is SGHNT and CDR2 is YYREEE (reference sequence). Here the sequenced sample was peripheral blood, taken on day 0 of AZD1222 vaccination. The chain couples TRBV5-4 to TRBJ1-3, with a possible D match to TRBD1 (6 bases). This clonotype was obtained from an adult in good health. In DNA, the CDR3 is TGTGCCAGCAGCTTGAAGGGGGGGTCTGGAAACACCATATATTTT. The encoded protein is CASSLKGGSGNTIYF.